This note documents a single TCR beta chain sequence. The repertoire was sequenced with immunoSEQ multiplex PCR; TCRdb's copy has only in-frame clones and lacks some. The sample records approximately 99,000 clones, 86% being singletons. This sample was included in a study of OX40 agonist ivuxolimab in advanced cancers. Between the trimmed V and J ends, which lost 1 base and 9 bases, there was a span of 16 bases. Germline values: CDR1 SEHNR, CDR2 FQNEAQ (reference sequence). The CDR3 is made up of 15 amino acids. The source was CD4+ or CD8+ T cells sorted from blood, collected in a trial of the OX40 agonist ivuxolimab. The rearrangement links TRBV7-9 to TRBJ2-1, with D possibly being TRBD2 (6 bases). This sequence was found in an adult with an advanced solid tumor such as melanoma, head and neck, liver or kidney cancer. CDR3 region: CASSLGGTSSVEQFF. The CDR3 bases are TGTGCCAGCAGCTTAGGAGGCACTAGCTCGGTTGAGCAGTTCTTC.